This T cell receptor beta chain was identified during a study of T-cell reconstitution after alpha-beta-depleted transplantation in children. The V end lost 8 bases, the J end lost 0 bases, and 17 bases lay between the germline ends. Germline-derived CDR1 and CDR2 are MNHEY and SVGEGT. The CDR3 extends over 16 amino acids. Preparation of the TCRbeta library used unique molecular identifiers. TCRdb called the PCR reads again in MiXCR, with one record for every CDR3 protein. The sample yields some 500,000 distinct CDR3 sequences, 32% seen once. The chain has TRBV6-2 or TRBV6-3 and TRBJ2-1; possibly TRBD2 for D (5 bases). This clonotype was sampled from a human donor who donated a stem cell graft to a child with aplastic anemia. The sample was PBMCs from the stem cell graft donor, taken from the stem cell graft. DNA for the CDR3: TGTGCCAGCCAAGAGGGCGGCTTAAGCTCCTACAATGAGCAGTTCTTC. It translates to CASQEGGLSSYNEQFF.